This T cell receptor beta chain came from a study of T cells after yellow fever vaccination (dated by TCRdb to the late 2010s). Broadly, across the study: Using CD3, CD45RA, CCR7 and CD95 staining, memory subsets (EM, EMRA, CM and Tscm) were sorted on a BD FACS Aria III. The SMART-Seq v4 Ultra Low Input RNA kit was used to prepare libraries from fractions with low cell numbers. To track T-cell clones before and after primary and booster YFV17D yellow fever vaccination, bulk TCR alpha and beta repertoires were sequenced longitudinally. Two healthy male donors made up the cohort, one aged 18 to 29 years and the other aged 30 to 40 years. Blood was drawn at multiple timepoints before and after primary and secondary immunization, with bulk PBMC replicates and cell subsets isolated. Memory subsets were sorted on days 0, 15 and 45 and at 18 months following primary vaccination, and on days 0, 15 and 45 following the 30-year booster. The investigation overall reported the following: Most clones expanded after primary vaccination (about 95% of CD4 and around nine tenths of CD8) were re-detected after the booster, suggesting that broad memory maintenance occurred. The secondary T-cell response was weaker than the primary response but faster, peaking on day 5 instead of day 15. On day 0, almost all vaccine-responding clonotypes were below detection in the sorted memory subsets. Computational filtering was needed because FACS-sorted repertoires could contain abundant contaminating clonotypes from the bulk population. Because the study included only a couple of donors, the extent to which the findings can be generalized is limited. A small share of clonotypes occurred in both CD4 and CD8 compartments, likely arising from convergent recombination.

Synthesis of TCR cDNA relied on 5'RACE template switching, a step that introduced a universal primer site along with unique molecular identifiers. cDNA synthesis was primed from both the TCR alpha and TCR beta constant segments. Two PCR steps were used to amplify libraries, with sample barcodes and sequencing adapters being added in the second step. Sequencing of the libraries was done on either Illumina HiSeq 2500 (2x100 bp) or NovaSeq (2x150 bp). The paper's processing steps were these. Demultiplexing of reads and collapsing into UMI consensus sequences were performed with MIGEC, and V(D)J alignment was carried out with MiXCR. Vaccine-responding clonotypes were identified with edgeR using replicate PBMC samples, with FDR below 0.01 and a log2 fold change above 5 up to day 15 being required. Bulk clonotypes were assigned CD4 or CD8 identity according to which sequenced CD4 or CD8 repertoire held them at higher abundance. To estimate the distribution of each clone across memory phenotypes, clonotype frequencies in memory subsets were weighted by FACS-sorted cell numbers. TCRdb reran the public reads through fastp at Q25 and MiXCR, keeping productive beta chains. All rows with the same CDR3 protein become a single entry with the most common DNA and genes. It is TCRdb's table, rather than the study itself, that gives the V and J calls and clone size. The sample table holds more than 20,000 distinct CDR3 sequences, of which 5.5% were seen once. Of the sample, approximately 10% is held by the ten largest clones.

At least ten counts were recorded for this clonotype. The input lacks base qualities; no much larger clone sits a single base away. The treatment or condition label here, explained by the study, means: live attenuated yellow fever vaccine strain. A standard Ficoll-Paque protocol was used to isolate PBMCs from peripheral blood. For sorted memory subsets, RNA extraction was done with the RNeasy Micro Kit. This specimen was PBMCs, either bulk or a sorted T-cell subset (CD4+, CD8+, memory, or dextramer-sorted; not recorded which), taken 15 days after the yellow fever booster vaccination. This TCR derives from a man aged 30 to 39 who received the YFV17D yellow fever vaccine.

The bases are TGCGCCAGCAGCAATGAACTTGGAAACACCATATATTTT. It codes for CASSNELGNTIYF. The rearrangement combines TRBV5-1 with TRBJ1-3; no confident D gene assignment can be made. CDR1 and CDR2 were assigned from the germline V gene as SGHRS and YFSETQ. V is pared back by 4 bases and J by 3 bases, with 8 bases lying between the germline termini. The CDR3, from cysteine to phenylalanine, totals 13 residues. Just the 39-base CDR3 DNA is kept, in frame starting at base 1. With the portions outside the CDR3 filled from the reference TRBV5-1 and TRBJ1-3 genes, the complete variable region becomes KAGVTQTPRYLIKTRGQQVTLSCSPISGHRSVSWYQQTPGQGLQFLFEYFSETQRNKGNFPGRFSGRQFSNSRSEMNVSTLELGDSALYLCASSNELGNTIYFGEGSWLTVV.